This T cell receptor (beta chain) came from a study of blood T cell repertoires in COVID-19. Whole-study context: There were acute and convalescent COVID-19 samples, and they came from the United States, Italy and Spain. PBMCs, B-cell-depleted T cells, or T cells provided the cDNA or gDNA that made up the material.

Trimming cost V 3 bases and J 7 bases; bases outside gene matches: 2. The CDR3 runs to 13 residues. Per the original methods: For nucleated cells, counts were estimated from reference gene primer amplification. Using immunoSEQ multiplex PCR, the repertoire was profiled, and TCRdb retains in-frame clones only, with some absent. V, J and clone size reflect that table, while D and trimming were determined from the DNA. Of roughly 86,000 clones in the sample, approximately 80% were seen once. The clonotype originates from a woman in her seventies with acute or convalescent COVID-19. The gene calls are TRBV12-3 or TRBV12-4 and TRBJ1-5, with 8 bases identical to TRBD1. The sequencing sample was made of peripheral blood. CDR3 in amino acids: CASSFGQGQPQHF. The CDR3 nucleotides read TGTGCCAGCAGTTTTGGACAGGGCCAGCCCCAGCATTTT.